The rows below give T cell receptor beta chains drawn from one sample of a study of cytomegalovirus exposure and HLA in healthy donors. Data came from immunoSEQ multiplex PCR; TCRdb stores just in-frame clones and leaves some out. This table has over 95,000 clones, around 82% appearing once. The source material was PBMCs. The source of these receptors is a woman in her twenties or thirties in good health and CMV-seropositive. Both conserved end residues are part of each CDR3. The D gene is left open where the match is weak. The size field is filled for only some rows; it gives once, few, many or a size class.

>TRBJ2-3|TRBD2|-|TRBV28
TGTGCCAGCAGGGGGGATAGCGGGAAAACGGGAGATACGCAGTATTTT
CASRGDSGKTGDTQYF
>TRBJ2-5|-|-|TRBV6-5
TGTGCCAGCAGTTACTCCGGGGGTAAGTACCAAGAGACCCAGTACTTC
CASSYSGGKYQETQYF
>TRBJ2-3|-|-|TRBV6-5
TGTGCCAGCAGTTTTTCCGTCACAGGGAATACGCAGTATTTT
CASSFSVTGNTQYF
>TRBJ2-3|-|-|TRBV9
TGTGCCAGCAGCGTAGTAACTAGTTCGGGTACGCAGTATTTT
CASSVVTSSGTQYF
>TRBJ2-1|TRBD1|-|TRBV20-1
TGCAGTTCGGACAGGGGCAATGAGCAGTTCTTC
CSSDRGNEQFF
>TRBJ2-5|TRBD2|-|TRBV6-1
TGTGCCAGCAGACCGGGACTAGCGGGGTTGGAGACCCAGTACTTC
CASRPGLAGLETQYF
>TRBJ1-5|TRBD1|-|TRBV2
TGTGCCAGCAGTTCACGGACGGGACAGTGGGGGTATCAGCCCCAGCATTTT
CASSSRTGQWGYQPQHF
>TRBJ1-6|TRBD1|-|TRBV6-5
TGTGCCAGCAGCCCTGGGACAGTGGGCTCACCCCTCCACTTT
CASSPGTVGSPLHF
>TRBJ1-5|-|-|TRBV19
TGTGCCAGTAGTGGTCGAGGAAGCAATCAGCCCCAGCATTTT
CASSGRGSNQPQHF
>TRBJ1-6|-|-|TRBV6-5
TGTGCCAGCAGTACACAAACAGGGTATTCACCCCTCCACTTT
CASSTQTGYSPLHF
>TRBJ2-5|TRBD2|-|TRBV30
TGTGCCTGGAGTGTCACCCGGACTAGCGGGGGGGCCGGTGAGACCCAGTACTTC
CAWSVTRTSGGAGETQYF
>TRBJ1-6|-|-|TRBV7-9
TGTGCCAGCAGCTTACAGGGGAATTCACCCCTCCACTTT
CASSLQGNSPLHF
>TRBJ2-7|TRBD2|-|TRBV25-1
TGTGCCAGCAGTCCACCTAGCGGGAGTTACAGATACGAGCAGTACTTC
CASSPPSGSYRYEQYF
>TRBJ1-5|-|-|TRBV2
TGTGCCAGCAGTGGACAGTATAGCAATCAGCCCCAGCATTTT
CASSGQYSNQPQHF
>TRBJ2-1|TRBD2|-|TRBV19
TGTGCCAGTAGTATATCCAGCGGGAATGCCCGGGAGCAGTTCTTC
CASSISSGNAREQFF
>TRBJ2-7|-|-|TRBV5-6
TGTGCCAGCAGCTTGGACCTAGCAGCCTACGAGCAGTACTTC
CASSLDLAAYEQYF
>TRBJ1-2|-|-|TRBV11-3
TGTGCCAGCAGCTTTTCAGGGAACTATGGCTACACCTTC
CASSFSGNYGYTF
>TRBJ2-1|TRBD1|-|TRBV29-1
TGCAGCGTCCGACAGGGGTCCTACAATGAGCAGTTCTTC
CSVRQGSYNEQFF
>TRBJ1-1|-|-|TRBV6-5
TGTGCCAGCAGTCCCGCGGGGCGGAACACTGAAGCTTTCTTT
CASSPAGRNTEAFF
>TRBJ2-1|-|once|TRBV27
TGTGCCAGCACCGACCGGGGGGCGTCCTACAATGAGCAGTTCTTC
CASTDRGASYNEQFF
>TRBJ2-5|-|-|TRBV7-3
TGTGCCAGCAGCTTTAAACCGGGTGAGACCCAGTACTTC
CASSFKPGETQYF
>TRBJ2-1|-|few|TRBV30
TGTGCCTGGACCGGGAGCCCCTACAATGAGCAGTTCTTC
CAWTGSPYNEQFF
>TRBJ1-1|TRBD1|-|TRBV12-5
TGTGCTAGTGGCGGGACAGGGGTGTATTGGGGCTACACTGAAGCTTTCTTT
CASGGTGVYWGYTEAFF
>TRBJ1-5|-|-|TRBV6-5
TGTGCCACCAAGGACAGTCAGAATCAGCCCCAGCATTTT
CATKDSQNQPQHF
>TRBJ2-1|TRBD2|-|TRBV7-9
TGTGCCAGCAGCTCCCTAGCGGGAGGGCCCCACAATGAGCAGTTCTTC
CASSSLAGGPHNEQFF
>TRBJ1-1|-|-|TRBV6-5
TGTGCCAGCGCCCACCCGGGGAACACTGAAGCTTTCTTT
CASAHPGNTEAFF
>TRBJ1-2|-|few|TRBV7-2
TGTGCCAGCAGCCCCCAGGGGAACTATGGCTACACCTTC
CASSPQGNYGYTF
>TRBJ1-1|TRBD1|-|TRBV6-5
TGTGCCGGTAGACAGGGGGTGGCGAACACTGAAGCTTTCTTT
CAGRQGVANTEAFF
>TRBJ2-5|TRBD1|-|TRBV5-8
TGTGCCAGCAGCTCGGGACAGACCCACCAAGAGACCCAGTACTTC
CASSSGQTHQETQYF
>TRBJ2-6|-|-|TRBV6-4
TGTGCCAGCAGTGATACAGGGTCCGGGGCCAACGTCCTGACTTTC
CASSDTGSGANVLTF
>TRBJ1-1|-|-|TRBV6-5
TGTGCCAGCACCCTGGGGGGGTCGGGGACTGAAGCTTTCTTT
CASTLGGSGTEAFF
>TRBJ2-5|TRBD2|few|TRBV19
TGTGCCAGTAGTACCGGACTAGCGGGGAAAGAGACCCAGTACTTC
CASSTGLAGKETQYF
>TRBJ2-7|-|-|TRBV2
TGTGCCAGCAGTGAGATCGGCGGGATGGACTACGAGCAGTACTTC
CASSEIGGMDYEQYF
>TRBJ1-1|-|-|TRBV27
TGTGCCAGCAGTTTATCGAGGGCAGGCACTGAAGCTTTCTTT
CASSLSRAGTEAFF
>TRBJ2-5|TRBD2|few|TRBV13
TGTGCCAGCAGCCTGACGGCGGGGGAGGAGACCCAGTACTTC
CASSLTAGEETQYF
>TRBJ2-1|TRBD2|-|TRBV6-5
TGTGCCAGCAGTTACGGGGGACTAGCGGACAATGAGCAGTTCTTC
CASSYGGLADNEQFF